Included here is one T cell receptor beta chain sequence, with context. Antigen specificity is unknown. This entry belongs to a study of OX40 agonist ivuxolimab in advanced cancers. As for the study in general: The patients got ivuxolimab, which is an agonistic anti-OX40 (CD134) antibody.

Study outcomes and limitations: By week 6 at 0.1 to 3.0 mg/kg, blood CD4+ and CD8+ T cells had expanded clonally. On average, CD8+ T cells had more expanded clones than CD4+.

Trimming stripped 1 base from V and 4 bases from J, with 16 bases between. Germline assignment: CDR1 LNHDA and CDR2 SQIVND (reference sequence). This CDR3 region has 16 residues. Only in-frame clones appear in the TCRdb table, and some are missing; sequencing was by immunoSEQ multiplex PCR. Among more than 15,000 clones listed, approximately 78% were seen once. The sequences come from CD4+ or CD8+ T cells sorted from blood, collected in a trial of the OX40 agonist ivuxolimab. V and J are TRBV19 and TRBJ1-1, with a weak D call TRBD1 (6 bases). The TCR comes from an adult with an advanced solid tumor such as melanoma, head and neck, liver or kidney cancer. In DNA form, the CDR3 reads TGTGCCAGTAGTATAGCTAAACAGGGAGGAAGCACTGAAGCTTTCTTT. As protein: CASSIAKQGGSTEAFF. Drawing the rest from reference TRBV19 and TRBJ1-1, the complete variable domain is DGGITQSPKYLFRKEGQNVTLSCEQNLNHDAMYWYRQDPGQGLRLIYYSQIVNDFQKGDIAEGYSVSREKKESFPLTVTSAQKNPTAFYLCASSIAKQGGSTEAFFGQGTRLTVV.